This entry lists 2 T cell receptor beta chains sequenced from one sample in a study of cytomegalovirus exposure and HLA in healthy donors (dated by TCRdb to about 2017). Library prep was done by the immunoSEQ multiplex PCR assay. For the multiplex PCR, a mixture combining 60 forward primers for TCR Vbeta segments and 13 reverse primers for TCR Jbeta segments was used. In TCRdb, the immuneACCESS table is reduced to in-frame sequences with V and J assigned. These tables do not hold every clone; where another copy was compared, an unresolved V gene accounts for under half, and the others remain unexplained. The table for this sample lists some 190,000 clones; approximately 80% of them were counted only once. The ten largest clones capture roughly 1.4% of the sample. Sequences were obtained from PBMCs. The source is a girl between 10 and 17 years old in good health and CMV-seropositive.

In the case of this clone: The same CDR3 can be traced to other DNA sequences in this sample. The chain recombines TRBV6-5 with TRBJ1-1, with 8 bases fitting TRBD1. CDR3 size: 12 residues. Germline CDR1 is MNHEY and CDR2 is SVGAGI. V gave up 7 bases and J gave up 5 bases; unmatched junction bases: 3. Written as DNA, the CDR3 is TGTGCCAGCAACCGACAGGGGACTGAAGCTTTCTTT. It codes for CASNRQGTEAFF.

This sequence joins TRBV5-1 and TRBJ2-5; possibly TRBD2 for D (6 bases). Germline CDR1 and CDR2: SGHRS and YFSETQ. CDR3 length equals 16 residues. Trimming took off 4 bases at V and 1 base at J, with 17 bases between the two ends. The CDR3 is CASSLGRGNPQETQYF. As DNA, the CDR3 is TGCGCCAGCAGCCTGGGACGGGGGAATCCCCAAGAGACCCAGTACTTC.